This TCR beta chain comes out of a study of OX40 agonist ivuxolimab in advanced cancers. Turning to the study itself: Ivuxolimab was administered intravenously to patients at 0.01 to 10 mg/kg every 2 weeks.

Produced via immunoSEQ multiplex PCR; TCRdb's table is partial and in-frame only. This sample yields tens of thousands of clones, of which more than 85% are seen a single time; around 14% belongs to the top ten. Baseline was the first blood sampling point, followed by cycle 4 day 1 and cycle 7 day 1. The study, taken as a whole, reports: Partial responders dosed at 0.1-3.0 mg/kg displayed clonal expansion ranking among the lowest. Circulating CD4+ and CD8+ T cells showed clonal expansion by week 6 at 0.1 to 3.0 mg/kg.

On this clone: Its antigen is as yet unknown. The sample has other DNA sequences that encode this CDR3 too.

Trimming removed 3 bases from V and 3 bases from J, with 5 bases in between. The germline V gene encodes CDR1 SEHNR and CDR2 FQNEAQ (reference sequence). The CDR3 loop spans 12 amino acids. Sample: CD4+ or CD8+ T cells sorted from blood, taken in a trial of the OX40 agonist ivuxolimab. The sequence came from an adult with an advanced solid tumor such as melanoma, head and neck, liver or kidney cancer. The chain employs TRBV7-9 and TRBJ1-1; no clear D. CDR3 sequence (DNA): TGTGCCAGCAGCTTTGGGGACACTGAAGCTTTCTTT. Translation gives CASSFGDTEAFF.